Presented here are 20 T cell receptor beta chains from one specimen sequenced in a study of blood T cell repertoires in COVID-19. Only in-frame clones appear in the TCRdb table, and some are missing; sequencing was by immunoSEQ multiplex PCR. The sample has tens of thousands of clones; about 80% are singletons. Sequencing was performed on peripheral blood. Receptors were obtained from a woman of 80 years or more with acute or convalescent COVID-19.

The rearrangement joins TRBV15 to TRBJ2-1; D is undetermined. The CDR3 covers 15 residues. V gave up 4 bases and J gave up 4 bases, with 14 bases separating them. Germline V gene data show CDR1 as LNHNV and CDR2 as YYDKDF (reference sequence). The CDR3 DNA is TGTGCCACCAGCATACGACACAAAAGTTACAATGAGCAGTTCTTC. Translating it yields CATSIRHKSYNEQFF. Filled out from reference TRBV15 and TRBJ2-1, the complete variable domain reads DAMVIQNPRYQVTQFGKPVTLSCSQTLNHNVMYWYQQKSSQAPKLLFHYYDKDFNNEADTPDNFQSRRPNTSFCFLDIRSPGLGDTAMYLCATSIRHKSYNEQFFGPGTRLTVL.

The CDR3 protein is CASSPQGAYTEAFF. The CDR3 DNA reads TGTGCCAGCTCACCACAGGGGGCGTACACTGAAGCTTTCTTT. The chain employs TRBV18 and TRBJ1-1, with 7 bases fitting TRBD1. This CDR3 has 14 amino acids. Trimming took 1 base from V and 3 from J; bases not matched to a gene: 2. Looked up from germline, CDR1 is KGHSH and CDR2 is LQKENI.

The rearrangement uses TRBV18 and TRBJ2-7, with D maybe TRBD1 (6 bases). The CDR3 runs to 16 residues. V was trimmed by 0 bases and J by 4 bases, leaving 16 bases between them. In germline, CDR1 is KGHSH, CDR2 LQKENI. The CDR3 DNA is TGTGCCAGCTCACCACCTTTACAGGGTTCCCCGTACGAGCAGTACTTC. Translated, it gives CASSPPLQGSPYEQYF.

The J gene is TRBJ2-2, the V gene TRBV7-2, with 7 nucleotides matching TRBD1. Germline CDR1 SGHTA, CDR2 FQGNSA. CDR3 length equals 16 residues. Unmatched junction bases numbered 8, after V lost 1 base and J lost 6 bases. The CDR3 region is CASSLDPLTGAGELFF. In DNA, the CDR3 is TGTGCCAGCAGCTTAGACCCCCTTACAGGGGCCGGGGAGCTGTTTTTT.

The genes are TRBV9 and TRBJ2-1, with 12 bases fitting TRBD1. Germline trimming cut 2 bases from V and 8 bases from J; bases unmatched to any gene: 8. Germline CDR1 SGDLS, CDR2 YYNGEE. The CDR3 is made up of 16 amino acids. The CDR3 loop is CASSVIPGTGGDEQFF. The CDR3 coding sequence is TGTGCCAGCAGCGTCATCCCCGGGACAGGGGGCGATGAGCAGTTCTTC.

The V call is TRBV9, the J call TRBJ2-5, with 12 bases fitting TRBD1. The CDR3 sequence is 17 residues long. The V segment lost 3 bases and the J segment 4 bases; nucleotides outside the gene matches: 10. Germline values: CDR1 SGDLS, CDR2 YYNGEE. The CDR3 protein is CASSARGGTGGLETQYF. CDR3 sequence (DNA): TGTGCCAGCAGCGCCCGAGGTGGGACAGGGGGCCTAGAGACCCAGTACTTC.

The V and J genes are TRBV6-5 and TRBJ2-3, with 11 bases fitting TRBD2. This CDR3 is 14 amino acids long. The V gene's germline CDR1 is MNHEY and CDR2 SVGAGI. Unmatched junction bases numbered 5, after V lost 8 bases and J lost 4 bases. In nucleotides, the CDR3 is TGTGCCAGCGTTAGCGGGAGGGGCGCAGATACGCAGTATTTT. Protein product: CASVSGRGADTQYF.

This chain links TRBV7-3 with TRBJ2-7; 10 positions agree with TRBD2. The CDR3 totals 13 residues. V was pared by 5 bases and J by 3 bases, with 1 base of the junction left unmatched. CDR1 and CDR2 from the germline V gene are SGHTA and FQGTGA. The CDR3 reads CASSRTSGYEQYF. The CDR3 DNA is TGTGCCAGCAGCCGGACTAGCGGCTACGAGCAGTACTTC.

V and J are TRBV28 and TRBJ2-7; 9 bases agree with TRBD2. V lost 7 bases, J lost 7 bases, and 23 bases stayed unmatched. This CDR3 spans 18 amino acids. CDR1 and CDR2 from the germline V gene are MDHEN and SYDVKM. This CDR3 is CASTLHGTFGTSSSEQYF. CDR3 sequence (DNA): TGTGCCAGCACCCTTCACGGGACTTTCGGGACTAGCAGCTCTGAGCAGTACTTC.

The genes are TRBV11-2 and TRBJ2-1; TRBD2 matches 7 bases. Germline trimming cut 7 bases from V and 1 base from J; bases unmatched to any gene: 7. CDR1 is SGHAT and CDR2 is FQNNGV in the germline V gene. The CDR3 sequence is 15 residues long. The CDR3 loop is CASTIWGGSYNEQFF. The CDR3 nucleotides are TGTGCCAGCACAATATGGGGGGGATCCTACAATGAGCAGTTCTTC. The whole variable domain, filled in from reference TRBV11-2 and TRBJ2-1, reads EAGVAQSPRYKIIEKRQSVAFWCNPISGHATLYWYQQILGQGPKLLIQFQNNGVVDDSQLPKDRFSAERLKGVDSTLKIQPAKLEDSAVYLCASTIWGGSYNEQFFGPGTRLTVL.

V is TRBV5-4 and J is TRBJ2-5, with 8 positions matching TRBD1. The germline V gene encodes CDR1 SGHNT and CDR2 YYREEE (reference sequence). V shed 6 bases, J shed 1 base, and the junction held 8 bases outside the gene matches. The CDR3 sequence is 15 residues long. The CDR3 region has the DNA TGTGCCAGCACCCATCAGGACAGGGCCCAAGAGACCCAGTACTTC. Protein product: CASTHQDRAQETQYF.

The genes are TRBV7-2 and TRBJ1-1; D uncertain. V lost 7 bases, J lost 1 base, and 10 bases lay in between. The CDR3 is 13 amino acids. CDR1 and CDR2 (germline): SGHTA, FQGNSA. The CDR3 region is CASTQERNTEAFF. The CDR3, as DNA: TGTGCCAGCACCCAAGAGCGGAACACTGAAGCTTTCTTT.

The CDR3 coding sequence is TGTGCCTGGGATAGCGGGAGGGACTACAATGAGCAGTTCTTC. Protein: CAWDSGRDYNEQFF. The rearrangement links TRBV30 to TRBJ2-1, with TRBD2 matching 11 bases. The CDR3 length is 14 residues. Per germline, CDR1 GTSNPN and CDR2 SVGIG (reference sequence). J lost 3 bases, V lost 5 bases, and 3 bases had no gene match. The full variable domain, its missing parts supplied by reference TRBV30 and TRBJ2-1, is SQTIHQWPATLVQPVGSPLSLECTVEGTSNPNLYWYRQAAGRGLQLLFYSVGIGQISSEVPQNLSASRPQDRQFILSSKKLLLSDSGFYLCAWDSGRDYNEQFFGPGTRLTVL.

In DNA, the CDR3 is TGTGCCAGCAGCATCCAGGGGGGTCGGGAGACCCAGTACTTC. Its translation is CASSIQGGRETQYF. The chain uses TRBV6-2 or TRBV6-3 and TRBJ2-5, with D maybe TRBD1 (7 bases). From germline, CDR1 is MNHEY and CDR2 SVGEGT. The V end was cut by 6 bases, the J end by 5 bases, with 16 bases between. The length of the CDR3 is 14 residues.

This clone was observed a handful of times. The chain is built from TRBV2 and TRBJ2-7; 11 bases agree with TRBD1. CDR3 size: 13 residues. Unmatched junction bases numbered 4, after V lost 7 bases and J lost 5 bases. Germline values: CDR1 SNHLY, CDR2 FYNNEI. The DNA of the CDR3 is TGTGCCAGCAAATTGGACAGGGGGCACGAGCAGTACTTC. Protein product: CASKLDRGHEQYF.

The chain couples TRBV29-1 to TRBJ1-1; TRBD1 might be the D (5 bases). With 4 bases removed from V and 4 bases from J, the gap between germline ends came to 16 bases. The CDR3 is made up of 14 amino acids. Germline V gene data show CDR1 as SQVTM and CDR2 as ANQGSEA. Written as DNA, the CDR3 is TGCAGCGTTGGGGGGGTGGGAGGAAGCACTGAAGCTTTCTTT. Amino acids: CSVGGVGGSTEAFF. The complete variable domain, with remaining parts taken from reference TRBV29-1 and TRBJ1-1, reads SAVISQKPSRDICQRGTSLTIQCQVDSQVTMMFWYRQQPGQSLTLIATANQGSEATYESGFVIDKFPISRPNLTFSTLTVSNMSPEDSSIYLCSVGGVGGSTEAFFGQGTRLTVV.

The chain recombines TRBV28 with TRBJ2-5, with D perhaps matching TRBD2 (7 bases). Germline-derived CDR1 and CDR2 are MDHEN and SYDVKM. CDR3 size: 18 residues. V dropped 6 bases and J dropped 3 bases, with 26 bases sitting between them. This CDR3 is CASSLLIRGRAGEETQYF. The CDR3 DNA follows: TGTGCCAGCAGCCTACTCATTAGGGGGAGGGCTGGTGAAGAGACCCAGTACTTC. The full variable domain, completed using reference TRBV28 and TRBJ2-5, is DVKVTQSSRYLVKRTGEKVFLECVQDMDHENMFWYRQDPGLGLRLIYFSYDVKMKEKGDIPEGYSVSREKKERFSLILESASTNQTSMYLCASSLLIRGRAGEETQYFGPGTRLLVL.

The J gene is TRBJ1-4, the V gene TRBV9; D gene uncertain. V was clipped by 3 bases and J by 6 bases, with 12 bases between them. Germline loops: CDR1 SGDLS, CDR2 YYNGEE. The CDR3 is made up of 14 amino acids. This CDR3 is CASSAWEVDEKLFF. The CDR3 bases are TGTGCCAGCAGCGCATGGGAGGTGGATGAAAAACTGTTTTTT.

This rearrangement joins TRBV5-1 to TRBJ2-1, with D perhaps matching TRBD2 (6 bases). The CDR3 is made up of 15 amino acids. Trimming cost V 4 bases and J 4 bases, with 15 bases left between them. Germline V gene data show CDR1 as SGHRS and CDR2 as YFSETQ. In DNA, the CDR3 is TGCGCCAGCAGCCACGGACTAAGTTCTTACAATGAGCAGTTCTTC. It specifies CASSHGLSSYNEQFF.

This chain uses TRBV9 with TRBJ2-1, with D perhaps TRBD1 (6 bases). This CDR3 is built from 14 residues. Trimming took 1 base from V and 7 from J, leaving 12 bases between them. Germline loops: CDR1 SGDLS, CDR2 YYNGEE. CDR3 DNA sequence: TGTGCCAGCAGCGTATTAGAAGGGGGAAATGAGCAGTTCTTC. This codes for CASSVLEGGNEQFF.